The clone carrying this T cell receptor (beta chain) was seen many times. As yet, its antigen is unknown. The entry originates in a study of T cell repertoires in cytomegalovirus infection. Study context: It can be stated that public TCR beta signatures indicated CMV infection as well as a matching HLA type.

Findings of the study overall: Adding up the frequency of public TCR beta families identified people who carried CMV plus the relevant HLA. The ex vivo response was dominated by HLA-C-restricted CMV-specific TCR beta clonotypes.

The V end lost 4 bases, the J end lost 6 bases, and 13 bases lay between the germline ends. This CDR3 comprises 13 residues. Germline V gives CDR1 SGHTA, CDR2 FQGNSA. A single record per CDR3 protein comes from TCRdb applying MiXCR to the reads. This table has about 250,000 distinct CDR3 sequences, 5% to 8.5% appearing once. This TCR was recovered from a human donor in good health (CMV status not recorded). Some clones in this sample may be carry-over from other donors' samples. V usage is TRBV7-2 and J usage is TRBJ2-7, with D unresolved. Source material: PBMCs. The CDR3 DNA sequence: TGTGCCAGCAGCTCGCACCCAGGAACCGAGCAGTACTTC. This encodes CASSSHPGTEQYF.